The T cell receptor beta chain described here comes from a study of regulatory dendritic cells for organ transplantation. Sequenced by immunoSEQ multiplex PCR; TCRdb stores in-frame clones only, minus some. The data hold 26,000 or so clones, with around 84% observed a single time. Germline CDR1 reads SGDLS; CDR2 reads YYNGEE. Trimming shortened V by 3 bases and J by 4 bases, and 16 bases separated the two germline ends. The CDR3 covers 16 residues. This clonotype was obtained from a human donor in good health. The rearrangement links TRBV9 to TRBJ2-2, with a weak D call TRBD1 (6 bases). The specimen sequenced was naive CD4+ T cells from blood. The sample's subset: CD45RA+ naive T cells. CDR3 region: CASSALGGPSTGELFF. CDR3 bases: TGTGCCAGCAGCGCGTTAGGGGGTCCTAGCACCGGGGAGCTGTTTTTT.